The 14 T cell receptor beta chains listed next were all sequenced from one sample in a study of cytomegalovirus exposure and HLA in healthy donors. The PCR made use of 60 Vbeta and 13 Jbeta primers. Using immunoSEQ multiplex PCR, the repertoire was profiled, and TCRdb retains in-frame clones only, with some absent. The profile covers fewer than 200,000 clones, with approximately 78% appearing a single time and 5.5% to 8% taken by the ten largest. The sequencing input was PBMCs. Receptors originate from a woman aged 25 to 39 in good health and CMV-seropositive.

The gene calls are TRBV6-1 and TRBJ1-3; no clear D gene. This CDR3 has 15 amino acids. V gave up 2 bases and J gave up 2 bases, with 10 bases separating them. The germline gives CDR1 MNHNS, CDR2 SASEGT. CDR3 loop: CASSELGGTGNTIYF. For the CDR3, the DNA is TGTGCCAGCAGTGAACTAGGAGGTACTGGAAACACCATATATTTT.

The table lists this clone with a few counts. The gene calls are TRBV5-6 and TRBJ2-1; possible D gene TRBD1, 6 bases. Germline CDR1 reads SGHDT; CDR2 reads YYEEEE. Trimming cost V 3 bases and J 1 base, with 11 bases left between them. The CDR3 length is 15 residues. Here the CDR3 reads CASSYGQSSYNEQFF. In nucleotides, the CDR3 is TGTGCCAGCAGCTACGGACAGTCTTCCTACAATGAGCAGTTCTTC.

DNA of the CDR3: TGTGCCAGCAGAATACTAGCGCGCACAGATACGCAGTATTTT. Amino acids: CASRILARTDTQYF. The chain recombines TRBV6-5 with TRBJ2-3; 7 bases are a match to TRBD2. The V gene end was trimmed by 6 bases and the J gene end by 1 base; junction bases not matched to a gene: 4. Germline lookup yields CDR1 MNHEY and CDR2 SVGAGI. This CDR3 spans 14 amino acids.

The genes are TRBV2 and TRBJ1-2, with TRBD1 matching 9 bases. Germline CDR1 reads SNHLY; CDR2 reads FYNNEI. Trimming took 5 bases from V and 4 from J; bases not matched to a gene: 2. The CDR3 length is 13 residues. The CDR3 loop reads CASSTTGGYGYTF. The CDR3 DNA follows: TGTGCCAGCAGTACGACAGGGGGCTATGGCTACACCTTC.

This clone came up once. J is TRBJ1-1 and V is TRBV19, with D tentatively TRBD1 (5 bases). The germline V gene has CDR1 LNHDA and CDR2 SQIVND (reference sequence). V was trimmed by 5 bases and J by 5 bases, leaving 12 bases between them. The CDR3 is 13 residues long. The CDR3 loop reads CASSGQGITEAFF. DNA for the CDR3: TGTGCCAGTAGTGGACAAGGGATAACTGAAGCTTTCTTT.

J is TRBJ2-5 and V is TRBV28, with a possible D match to TRBD2 (7 bases). V was pared by 5 bases and J by 4 bases, with 14 bases between. Germline CDR1 is MDHEN and CDR2 is SYDVKM. CDR3 length: 14 residues. CDR3 region: CASSRGGAAETQYF. For the CDR3, the DNA is TGTGCCAGCAGTAGGGGGGGCGCGGCAGAGACCCAGTACTTC. Full variable domain (outside the CDR3, taken from reference TRBV28 and TRBJ2-5): DVKVTQSSRYLVKRTGEKVFLECVQDMDHENMFWYRQDPGLGLRLIYFSYDVKMKEKGDIPEGYSVSREKKERFSLILESASTNQTSMYLCASSRGGAAETQYFGPGTRLLVL.

This clone was seen more than once but under ten times. This chain uses TRBV18 with TRBJ1-3; 8 bases line up with TRBD1. The CDR3 has 16 amino acids. Germline lookup yields CDR1 KGHSH and CDR2 LQKENI. V lost 3 bases to trimming and J lost 0 bases; unmatched junction nucleotides: 4. The CDR3 sequence: CASSPTTGGSGNTIYF. CDR3 nucleotide sequence: TGTGCCAGCTCACCGACAACAGGGGGCTCTGGAAACACCATATATTTT.

The DNA for the CDR3 is TGTGCCAGCAGGGGCGGGGGGACCTGCACAGATACGCAGTATTTT. This translates into CASRGGGTCTDTQYF. This chain uses TRBV21-1 with TRBJ2-3; the table's D gene call, TRBD2, was not cross checked with the DNA. TRBV21-1 is listed as a pseudogene. This CDR3 spans 15 amino acids.

The chain uses TRBV5-1 and TRBJ1-4; unclear D gene. Germline lookup yields CDR1 SGHRS and CDR2 YFSETQ. V dropped 4 bases and J dropped 0 bases, with 16 bases sitting between them. CDR3 length equals 17 residues. CDR3 region: CASSPLTPETTNEKLFF. CDR3 bases: TGCGCCAGCAGCCCCCTCACTCCTGAGACAACTAATGAAAAACTGTTTTTT. Using reference TRBV5-1 and TRBJ1-4 for the parts outside the CDR3, the full variable domain is KAGVTQTPRYLIKTRGQQVTLSCSPISGHRSVSWYQQTPGQGLQFLFEYFSETQRNKGNFPGRFSGRQFSNSRSEMNVSTLELGDSALYLCASSPLTPETTNEKLFFGSGTQLSVL.

The J gene is TRBJ1-1, the V gene TRBV19; maybe TRBD1 (6 bases). The CDR3 runs 14 residues. Germline CDR1 is LNHDA and CDR2 is SQIVND (reference sequence). V lost 5 bases and J lost 1, with 11 bases in between. DNA of the CDR3: TGTGCCAGTAGTTCACAGGGAACGAACACTGAAGCTTTCTTT. This codes for CASSSQGTNTEAFF.

This chain links TRBV7-9 with TRBJ1-2; TRBD1 agrees at 8 bases. The J segment lost 8 bases and the V segment lost 5 bases, leaving 7 bases of the junction unmatched. The CDR3 extends over 13 amino acids. Germline V CDR1 and CDR2: SEHNR, FQNEAQ (reference sequence). The CDR3 bases are TGTGCCAGCAGCCCAGGACAGGGAAACGGCTACACCTTC. Its protein product is CASSPGQGNGYTF.

CDR3 nucleotides: TGTGCCAGCAGTGAAACAGGGGGCTCCTACAATGAGCAGTTCTTC. Translating gives CASSETGGSYNEQFF. The gene calls are TRBV6-1 and TRBJ2-1; 8 nucleotides align to TRBD1. Looked up from germline, CDR1 is MNHNS and CDR2 is SASEGT. V was pared by 2 bases and J by 0 bases, with 0 bases of the junction left unmatched. The CDR3 runs to 15 residues.

This chain links TRBV30 with TRBJ2-1; D is undetermined. The germline CDR1 and CDR2 sequences are GTSNPN and SVGIG (reference sequence). V was trimmed by 0 bases and J by 14 bases, leaving 14 bases between them. The CDR3 spans 12 residues. The CDR3, as DNA: TGTGCCTGGAGTGTGGTGAGGCGCCTTGAGTTCTTC. As protein: CAWSVVRRLEFF.

This sequence joins TRBV28 and TRBJ2-7; no clear D gene. V gave up 3 bases and J gave up 3 bases, with 9 bases separating them. There are 13 residues in the CDR3. Germline CDR1 and CDR2: MDHEN and SYDVKM. DNA for the CDR3: TGTGCCAGCAGTTTTCGGGTTAACTACGAGCAGTACTTC. This sequence encodes CASSFRVNYEQYF. The full variable domain, in which reference TRBV28 and TRBJ2-7 provide the parts outside the CDR3, is DVKVTQSSRYLVKRTGEKVFLECVQDMDHENMFWYRQDPGLGLRLIYFSYDVKMKEKGDIPEGYSVSREKKERFSLILESASTNQTSMYLCASSFRVNYEQYFGPGTRLTVT.